The present entry profiles one T cell receptor (beta chain) with its context. The sort gate was single viable CD3+CD4+CD8-CD45RO+ cells for memory CD4+ T cells. These data come from a study of memory CD4+ T cells and cytomegalovirus serostatus. Method: immunoSEQ multiplex PCR; TCRdb's copy keeps in-frame clones and lacks some. The sample lists around 45,000 clones, over 60% seen once, with about 1.9% in the top ten. Germline loops: CDR1 MNHNS, CDR2 SASEGT. This CDR3 is 12 amino acids long. The ends were cut back, 8 bases at V and 0 bases at J, with 7 bases in the middle. Sequenced sample: memory CD4+ T cells from blood. The chain employs TRBV6-1 and TRBJ2-5, with unresolved D. This sequence originates from an adult in good health and CMV-seronegative. The CDR3 nucleotides are TGTGCCAGCCGCCCCTACCAAGAGACCCAGTACTTC. Its protein product is CASRPYQETQYF.